The clone carrying this TCR beta chain was recorded a few times. As yet, its antigen is unknown. The data were taken from a study of identical twins. Study observations and caveats: Out-of-frame TCR alpha sharing in monozygotic twins exceeded recombination model predictions.

TCRdb independently ran MiXCR on the 5' RACE reads; one entry per CDR3 protein. The sample shows approximately 190,000 distinct CDR3 sequences, roughly 15% of them seen only once. Germline V gene sequence: CDR1 SQVTM, CDR2 ANQGSEA. There are 12 residues in the CDR3. The V and J ends lost 4 bases and 1 base respectively, with 8 bases between them. These data also formed part of another study, on T cells expressing NK-cell markers.

This chain joins TRBV29-1 and TRBJ2-7; D remains unclear. Sequencing was carried out using CD8+ T cells sorted from blood. The receptor's source is a woman aged 18-30 years in good health. For the CDR3, the DNA is TGCAGCGTTGCTTTCAGATCCTACGAGCAGTACTTC. As protein: CSVAFRSYEQYF.